Listed below are T cell receptor beta chains from one sample, sequenced in a study of neurological immune-mediated disorders. Using its own MiXCR run on the 5' RACE reads, TCRdb lists one record per CDR3 protein. Here the sample spans 50,000 to 60,000 distinct CDR3 sequences, roughly 2.5% being singletons. Sequencing used PBMCs. Receptor source: a man aged 45-65 years with multiple sclerosis. Each CDR3 is given with its conserved first and last residue. Each record gives: CDR3 length, clone size, J gene, V gene, D gene, CDR3 DNA, CDR3 protein. A D gene is named only where the DNA matches it firmly. Clone size is given as how often the clone was seen (once, few, many) or a class if it is expanded.

length: 13; size: many; J: TRBJ1-1; V: TRBV12-3/TRBV12-4; D: NA; DNA: TGTGCCAGCAGTTCGACGAAGTACACTGAAGCTTTCTTT; CDR3: CASSSTKYTEAFF
length: 15; size: many; J: TRBJ1-1; V: TRBV7-2; D: NA; DNA: TGTGCCAGCAGCTTAAACGGAAACATGAACACTGAAGCTTTCTTT; CDR3: CASSLNGNMNTEAFF
length: 13; size: many; J: TRBJ2-5; V: TRBV5-6; D: NA; DNA: TGTGCCAGCAGCTTGTTCAGGGTAGAGACCCAGTACTTC; CDR3: CASSLFRVETQYF
length: 15; size: many; J: TRBJ1-1; V: TRBV10-3; D: NA; DNA: TGTGCCATCAGTGAGTCGGGATCGTTGAACACTGAAGCTTTCTTT; CDR3: CAISESGSLNTEAFF
length: 14; size: many; J: TRBJ1-4; V: TRBV6-5; D: TRBD1; DNA: TGTGCCAGAATGAGACAGGGAACTAATGAAAAACTGTTTTTT; CDR3: CARMRQGTNEKLFF
length: 11; size: many; J: TRBJ1-1; V: TRBV10-3; D: NA; DNA: TGTGCCATCAGGGAGGACGGTGAAGCTTTCTTT; CDR3: CAIREDGEAFF
length: 14; size: many; J: TRBJ2-2; V: TRBV4-3; D: NA; DNA: TGCGCCAGCAGCCAAGATGTAGGGGGCGGGGAGCTGTTTTTT; CDR3: CASSQDVGGGELFF
length: 16; size: many; J: TRBJ1-1; V: TRBV29-1; D: TRBD1; DNA: TGCAGCGTCCAGGAGGACAGGGGGTTTCGGAACACTGAAGCTTTCTTT; CDR3: CSVQEDRGFRNTEAFF
length: 14; size: many; J: TRBJ2-3; V: TRBV20-1; D: NA; DNA: TGCAGTGCTAGAAGGGGGGGCCTTACAGATACGCAGTATTTT; CDR3: CSARRGGLTDTQYF
length: 16; size: many; J: TRBJ2-2; V: TRBV27; D: TRBD2; DNA: TGTGCCAGCAGTAAGGCTTCGGGACTAGCTACCGGGGAGCTGTTTTTT; CDR3: CASSKASGLATGELFF
length: 13; size: many; J: TRBJ1-1; V: TRBV5-6; D: NA; DNA: TGTGCCAGCAGCTTGGTGTGGGCAGGGGAAGCTTTCTTT; CDR3: CASSLVWAGEAFF
length: 14; size: many; J: TRBJ1-2; V: TRBV18; D: TRBD1; DNA: TGTGCCAGCTCACCGGCGGGACAGAACTATGGCTACACCTTC; CDR3: CASSPAGQNYGYTF
length: 13; size: few; J: TRBJ2-7; V: TRBV10-3; D: NA; DNA: TGTGCCATCAGTGTCCCCAACGGGTACGAGCAGTACTTC; CDR3: CAISVPNGYEQYF
length: 13; size: many; J: TRBJ2-7; V: TRBV27; D: NA; DNA: TGTGCCAGCAGCCCATCGAGAGGGGTCGAGCAGTACTTC; CDR3: CASSPSRGVEQYF
length: 15; size: many; J: TRBJ2-2; V: TRBV3-1; D: NA; DNA: TGTGCCAGCAGGCATAGGACCCCGGTTCAGGGGGAGCTGTTTTTT; CDR3: CASRHRTPVQGELFF
length: 12; size: many; J: TRBJ2-1; V: TRBV20-1; D: NA; DNA: TGCAGCGGTAGGGGGGCCTTCCATGAGCAGTTCTTC; CDR3: CSGRGAFHEQFF
length: 15; size: many; J: TRBJ2-3; V: TRBV4-3; D: NA; DNA: TGCGCCAGCAGCCAATATCGGGTTAGCACAGATACGCAGTATTTT; CDR3: CASSQYRVSTDTQYF